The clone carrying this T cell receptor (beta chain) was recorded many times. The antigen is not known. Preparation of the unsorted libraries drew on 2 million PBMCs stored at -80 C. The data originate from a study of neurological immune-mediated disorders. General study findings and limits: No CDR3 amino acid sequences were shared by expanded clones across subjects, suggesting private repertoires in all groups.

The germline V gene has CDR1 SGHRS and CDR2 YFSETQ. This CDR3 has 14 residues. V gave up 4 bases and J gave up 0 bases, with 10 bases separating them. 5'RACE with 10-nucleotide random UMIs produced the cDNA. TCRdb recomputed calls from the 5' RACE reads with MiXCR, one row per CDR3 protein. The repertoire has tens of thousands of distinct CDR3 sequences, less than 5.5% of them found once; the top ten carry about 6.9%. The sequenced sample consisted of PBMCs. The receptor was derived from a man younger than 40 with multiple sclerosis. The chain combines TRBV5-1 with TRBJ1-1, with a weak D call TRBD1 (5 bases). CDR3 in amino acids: CASSVGPLNTEAFF. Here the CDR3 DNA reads TGCGCCAGCAGCGTGGGACCTTTGAACACTGAAGCTTTCTTT. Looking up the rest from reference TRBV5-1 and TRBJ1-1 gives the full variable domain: KAGVTQTPRYLIKTRGQQVTLSCSPISGHRSVSWYQQTPGQGLQFLFEYFSETQRNKGNFPGRFSGRQFSNSRSEMNVSTLELGDSALYLCASSVGPLNTEAFFGQGTRLTVV.